Below are 21 T cell receptor beta chains sequenced from a single sample in a study of T-cell reconstitution after alpha-beta-depleted transplantation in children. Researchers prepared the TCRbeta library using unique molecular identifiers, the study reports. TCRdb re-analysed the PCR reads in MiXCR, keeping a single row per CDR3 protein. The sample records 90,000 to 100,000 distinct CDR3 sequences, more than 20% being singletons. Sequenced here: PBMCs, sampled before TCRalphabeta/CD19-depleted stem cell transplant. These receptors all stem from a boy aged 2 to 10 with acute lymphoblastic leukemia, due to receive a stem cell transplant.

This clonotype was seen repeatedly, ten times or more. J is TRBJ1-2 and V is TRBV7-2, with TRBD1 as a possible D gene (5 bases). The germline V gene has CDR1 SGHTA and CDR2 FQGNSA. The CDR3 sequence is 14 residues long. The ends were cut back, 6 bases at V and 4 bases at J, with 15 bases in the middle. This CDR3 is CASSSGTGVYGYTF. CDR3 nucleotide sequence: TGTGCCAGCAGTTCCGGGACGGGAGTCTATGGCTACACCTTC. Full variable domain (missing parts from reference TRBV7-2 and TRBJ1-2): GAGVSQSPSNKVTEKGKDVELRCDPISGHTALYWYRQSLGQGLEFLIYFQGNSAPDKSGLPSDRFSAERTGGSVSTLTIQRTQQEDSAVYLCASSSGTGVYGYTFGSGTRLTVV.

In this sample, this clonotype turned up a few times. This rearrangement joins TRBV10-3 to TRBJ1-4; 7 nucleotides agree with TRBD1. Germline assignment: CDR1 ENHRY and CDR2 SYGVKD. The CDR3 loop spans 12 amino acids. CDR3 loop: CAQGGRPEKLFF. The CDR3 region has the DNA TGTGCTCAAGGGGGCAGACCTGAAAAACTGTTTTTT.

The V call is TRBV7-7, the J call TRBJ2-5, with TRBD2 as a possible D gene (6 bases). The CDR3 has 16 amino acids. Germline CDR1 reads SSHAT; CDR2 reads FNYEAQ (reference sequence). Trimming pared 5 bases from V and 4 bases from J, leaving 20 bases between. CDR3 amino acids: CASSRGSGGVGETQYF. The CDR3 nucleotides read TGTGCCAGCAGCAGGGGTAGCGGAGGGGTAGGAGAGACCCAGTACTTC.

This clonotype was observed a handful of times. This chain joins TRBV12-3 or TRBV12-4 and TRBJ2-7, with D hard to call. Trimming took off 5 bases at V and 1 base at J, with 9 bases between the two ends. The CDR3 consists of 13 residues. The CDR3 loop reads CASSNKASYEQYF. The CDR3 region has the DNA TGTGCCAGCAGTAATAAGGCATCCTACGAGCAGTACTTC.

This chain uses TRBV11-1 with TRBJ2-3, with TRBD1 identical over 8 bases. The CDR3 sequence is 14 residues long. Germline V CDR1 and CDR2: SGHAT, FQDESV (reference sequence). Trimming took 5 bases from V and 5 from J; bases not matched to a gene: 6. For the CDR3, the DNA is TGTGCCAGCAGCCGACAGGGGAGAATAGATACGCAGTATTTT. This encodes CASSRQGRIDTQYF.

The chain has TRBV27 and TRBJ2-1; weak D call: TRBD2 (6 bases). V dropped 7 bases and J dropped 13 bases, with 14 bases sitting between them. The CDR3 covers 11 residues. CDR1 and CDR2 from the germline V gene are MNHEY and SMNVEV (reference sequence). CDR3 protein: CASTGSGNQFF. The DNA of the CDR3 is TGTGCCAGCACCGGGAGTGGGAATCAGTTCTTC.

The rearrangement joins TRBV20-1 to TRBJ1-1, with D unresolved. The CDR3 is 13 amino acids. Between the trimmed V and J ends, which lost 0 bases and 0 bases, there was a span of 5 bases. Germline CDR1 is DFQATT and CDR2 is SNEGSKA (reference sequence). The CDR3 protein is CSARDLVNTEAFF. The CDR3 DNA sequence: TGCAGTGCTAGAGATCTGGTGAACACTGAAGCTTTCTTT.

This clonotype showed up just a few times. The genes are TRBV6-5 and TRBJ2-5, with D tentatively TRBD2 (5 bases). Germline V CDR1 and CDR2: MNHEY, SVGAGI. Trimming removed 0 bases from V and 5 bases from J, with 13 bases in between. The CDR3 runs 15 residues. For the CDR3, the DNA is TGTGCCAGCAGTTACTCGGTCGGGCTAGCCGAGACCCAGTACTTC. This codes for CASSYSVGLAETQYF.

Written as DNA, the CDR3 is TGTGCCAGCGTCGCCCCGGACAGGACGCAGTTCTTC. Its translation is CASVAPDRTQFF. The rearrangement links TRBV27 to TRBJ2-1, with 7 bases lining up with TRBD1. Germline loops: CDR1 MNHEY, CDR2 SMNVEV (reference sequence). The CDR3 consists of 12 residues. With V trimmed by 8 bases and J by 12 bases, 10 bases remained unmatched.

The V gene is TRBV7-2, the J gene TRBJ2-5; D perhaps matches TRBD1 (5 bases). V was trimmed by 1 base and J by 4 bases, leaving 13 bases between them. Per the germline V gene, CDR1 is SGHTA and CDR2 is FQGNSA. CDR3 size: 15 residues. The CDR3 loop is CASSLVGVKTETQYF. The CDR3 region has the DNA TGTGCCAGCAGCTTAGTAGGGGTTAAAACAGAGACCCAGTACTTC.

This clonotype was found many times. The J gene is TRBJ1-2, the V gene TRBV5-1; tentative D call: TRBD1 (6 bases). The CDR3 runs to 16 residues. Per germline, CDR1 SGHRS and CDR2 YFSETQ. V dropped 4 bases and J dropped 7 bases, with 23 bases sitting between them. The CDR3 is CASSGGGAPGISGYTF. The DNA of the CDR3 is TGCGCCAGCAGCGGAGGGGGAGCACCGGGGATCTCTGGCTACACCTTC.

This clonotype was seen more than once but under ten times. In nucleotides, the CDR3 is TGTGCCAGCAGTAGGGGAATTGGGGAGACCCAGTACTTC. It codes for CASSRGIGETQYF. This chain connects TRBV28 to TRBJ2-5; D is possibly TRBD1 (5 bases). The germline V gene encodes CDR1 MDHEN and CDR2 SYDVKM. V was cut by 5 bases and J by 5 bases, with 12 bases left in between. The CDR3 has 13 residues.

This clonotype came up many times. CDR3 sequence reads: CASSQGPSYEQYF. CDR3 nucleotide sequence: TGTGCCAGCAGTCAGGGGCCTTCCTACGAGCAGTACTTC. The chain couples TRBV7-2 to TRBJ2-7; tentative D call: TRBD1 (6 bases). The germline V and J ends were trimmed by 6 bases and 1 base, with 10 bases remaining between them. CDR1 and CDR2 from the germline V gene are SGHTA and FQGNSA. CDR3 length: 13 residues.

This clonotype is termed medium-sized. The V gene is TRBV12-3 or TRBV12-4, the J gene TRBJ1-4; D gene uncertain. The CDR3 has 12 amino acids. V was cut by 3 bases and J by 7 bases, with 6 bases left in between. DNA for the CDR3: TGTGCCAGCAGTTTGGGAGGTGAAAAACTGTTTTTT. It yields the protein CASSLGGEKLFF.

This chain uses TRBV15 with TRBJ2-5, with D possibly matching TRBD1 (5 bases). The CDR3 covers 13 residues. Trimming shortened V by 11 bases and J by 3 bases, and 16 bases separated the two germline ends. Germline V gives CDR1 LNHNV, CDR2 YYDKDF (reference sequence). As DNA, the CDR3 is TGTGCCGCCGCCTGGGGCAGGAAAGAGACCCAGTACTTC. Translated: CAAAWGRKETQYF.

This clonotype has more than one count but fewer than ten. The chain joins TRBV5-1 to TRBJ2-7; 11 nucleotides match TRBD1. With V trimmed by 8 bases and J by 3 bases, 4 bases remained unmatched. The CDR3 covers 13 residues. Germline CDR1 SGHRS, CDR2 YFSETQ. CDR3 nucleotides: TGCGCCAGTCGGACAGGGGGCCGCTACGAGCAGTACTTC. Protein: CASRTGGRYEQYF.

The rearrangement links TRBV4-2 to TRBJ2-1; D possibly uses TRBD1 or TRBD2 (6 bases each). V was cut by 1 base and J by 4 bases, with 14 bases left in between. CDR1 and CDR2 (germline): LGHNA, YNFKEQ. CDR3 length equals 16 residues. This chain's CDR3 is CASSQAVGGSYNEQFF. In nucleotides, the CDR3 is TGTGCCAGCAGCCAAGCTGTCGGGGGCTCGTACAATGAGCAGTTCTTC.

J is TRBJ1-2 and V is TRBV20-1; tentative D call: TRBD1 (5 bases). The ends were cut back, 5 bases at V and 10 bases at J, with 11 bases in the middle. Germline V gene sequence: CDR1 DFQATT, CDR2 SNEGSKA (reference sequence). The CDR3 spans 10 residues. The CDR3 DNA is TGCAGTGCTCCAAAGGGGCCCTACACCTTC. It specifies CSAPKGPYTF.

The chain has TRBV5-1 and TRBJ2-3, with D hard to call. Trimming pared 3 bases from V and 2 bases from J, leaving 10 bases between. The CDR3 has 14 residues. The germline V gene encodes CDR1 SGHRS and CDR2 YFSETQ. CDR3 region: CASSSLADTDTQYF. CDR3 nucleotide sequence: TGCGCCAGCAGCTCGTTAGCCGACACAGATACGCAGTATTTT.

This clonotype was detected only a few times. The V gene is TRBV28, the J gene TRBJ2-7, with TRBD2 as a possible D gene (6 bases). Germline V CDR1 and CDR2: MDHEN, SYDVKM. Trimming removed 3 bases from V and 5 bases from J, with 23 bases in between. The CDR3 totals 17 residues. The DNA of the CDR3 is TGTGCCAGCAGTTTTTATAGTGGGTCGGCGGAGGGGCACGAGCAGTACTTC. Residues: CASSFYSGSAEGHEQYF.

The chain links TRBV19 to TRBJ2-1; D is uncertain. The CDR3 has 10 amino acids. V was clipped by 10 bases and J by 6 bases, with 7 bases between them. Germline CDR1 and CDR2: LNHDA and SQIVND (reference sequence). Here the CDR3 reads CATSRNEQFF. CDR3 coding DNA: TGTGCCACCAGTCGCAATGAGCAGTTCTTC.